These 2 T cell receptor beta chains were all obtained from the same sample, sequenced in a study of cytomegalovirus exposure and HLA in healthy donors. PCR used 60 Vbeta primers and 13 Jbeta primers. Clones were sequenced by immunoSEQ multiplex PCR, and TCRdb holds only the in-frame ones, with some missing. The table lists over 90,000 clones, approximately 71% of them singletons. The sample comprised PBMCs. These receptors originate from a male donor in good health and CMV-seropositive.

This chain joins TRBV9 and TRBJ2-7, with 12 nucleotides matching TRBD1. CDR1 is SGDLS, CDR2 YYNGEE, per germline. V gave up 3 bases and J gave up 7 bases; unmatched junction bases: 2. This CDR3 is 13 amino acids long. CDR3 bases: TGTGCCAGCAGCGGGGACAGGGGGCGTGAGCAGTACTTC. Translation gives CASSGDRGREQYF.

The V call is TRBV29-1, the J call TRBJ1-1; a possible D gene is TRBD1 (6 bases). This CDR3 is 17 amino acids long. The germline V gene encodes CDR1 SQVTM and CDR2 ANQGSEA. V lost 2 bases and J lost 0, with 19 bases in between. The CDR3 nucleotides are TGCAGCGTTGAAATGGACAGACAATTTTTTATGAACACTGAAGCTTTCTTT. Protein sequence: CSVEMDRQFFMNTEAFF.